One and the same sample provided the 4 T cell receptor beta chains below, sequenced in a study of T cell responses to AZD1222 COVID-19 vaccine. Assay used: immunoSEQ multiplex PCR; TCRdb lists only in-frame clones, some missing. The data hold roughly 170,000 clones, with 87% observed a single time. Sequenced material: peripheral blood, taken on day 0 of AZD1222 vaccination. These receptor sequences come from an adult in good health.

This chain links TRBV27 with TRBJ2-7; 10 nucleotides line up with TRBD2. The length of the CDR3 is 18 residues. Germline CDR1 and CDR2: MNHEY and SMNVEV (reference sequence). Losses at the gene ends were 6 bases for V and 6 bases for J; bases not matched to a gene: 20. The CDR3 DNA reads TGTGCCAGCAGGAGGGGGAGTCTTTCTAGCGGGAGCAGTCTCGAGCAGTACTTC. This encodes CASRRGSLSSGSSLEQYF.

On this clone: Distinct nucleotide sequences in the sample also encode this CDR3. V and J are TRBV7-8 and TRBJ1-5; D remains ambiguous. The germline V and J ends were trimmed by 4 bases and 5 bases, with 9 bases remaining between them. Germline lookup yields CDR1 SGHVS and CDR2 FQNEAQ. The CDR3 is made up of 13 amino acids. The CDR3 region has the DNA TGTGCCAGCAGCTCGACGGGCCATCAGCCCCAGCATTTT. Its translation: CASSSTGHQPQHF.

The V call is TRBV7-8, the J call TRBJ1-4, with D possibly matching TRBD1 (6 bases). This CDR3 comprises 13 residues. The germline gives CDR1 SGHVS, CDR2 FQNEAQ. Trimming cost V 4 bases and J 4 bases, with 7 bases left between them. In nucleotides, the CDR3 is TGTGCCAGCAGCTGGACAGTTAATGAAAAACTGTTTTTT. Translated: CASSWTVNEKLFF.

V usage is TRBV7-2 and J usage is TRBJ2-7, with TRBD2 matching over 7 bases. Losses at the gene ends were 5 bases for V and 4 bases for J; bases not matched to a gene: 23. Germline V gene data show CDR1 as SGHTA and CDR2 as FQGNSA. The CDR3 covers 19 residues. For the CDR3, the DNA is TGTGCCAGCAGCCTGACTAGCCGGAACACCATTCCGGCCTTATACGAGCAGTACTTC. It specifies CASSLTSRNTIPALYEQYF.